The TCR beta chain described here comes from a study of blood T cell repertoires in COVID-19. The overall study: The United States, Italy and Spain supplied acute and convalescent COVID-19 samples.

The CDR3 is 17 amino acids. CDR1 and CDR2 (germline): SEHNR, FQNEAQ (reference sequence). V was pared by 6 bases and J by 3 bases, with 13 bases of the junction left unmatched. The repertoire was sequenced with immunoSEQ multiplex PCR; TCRdb's copy has only in-frame clones and lacks some. The profile covers 190,000 or so clones, with approximately 90% appearing a single time and about 0.95% taken by the ten largest. The rearrangement uses TRBV7-9 and TRBJ2-3; 9 positions agree with TRBD1. The sequenced sample consisted of peripheral blood. The sequence was collected from a woman between 18 and 29 years old who had recovered from COVID-19. CDR3 DNA sequence: TGTGCCAGCAGGGAAAACCGGGACAGGGATAAGACAGATACGCAGTATTTT. Amino acids: CASRENRDRDKTDTQYF.